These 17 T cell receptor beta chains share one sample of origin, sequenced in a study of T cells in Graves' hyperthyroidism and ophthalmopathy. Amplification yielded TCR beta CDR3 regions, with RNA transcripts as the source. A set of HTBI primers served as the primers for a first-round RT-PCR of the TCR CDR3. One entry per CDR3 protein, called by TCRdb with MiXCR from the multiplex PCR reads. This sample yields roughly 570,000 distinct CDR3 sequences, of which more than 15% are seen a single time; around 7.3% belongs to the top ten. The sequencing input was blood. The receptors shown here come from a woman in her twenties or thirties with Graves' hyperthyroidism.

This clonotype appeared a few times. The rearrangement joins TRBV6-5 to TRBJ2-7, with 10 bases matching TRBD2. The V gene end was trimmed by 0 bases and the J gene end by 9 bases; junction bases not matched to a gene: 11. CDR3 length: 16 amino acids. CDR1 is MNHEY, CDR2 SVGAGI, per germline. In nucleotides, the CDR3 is TGTGCCAGCAGTTACTCCGGACTAGCGGAGCCCCTACTGCAGTACTTC. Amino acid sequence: CASSYSGLAEPLLQYF.

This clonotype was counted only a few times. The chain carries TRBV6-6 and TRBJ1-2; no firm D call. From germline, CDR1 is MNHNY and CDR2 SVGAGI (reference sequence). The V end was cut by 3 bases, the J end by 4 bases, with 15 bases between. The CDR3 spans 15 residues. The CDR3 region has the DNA TGTGCCAGCAGTTATCTAGCCGGCGACCCCTATGGCTACACCTTC. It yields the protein CASSYLAGDPYGYTF.

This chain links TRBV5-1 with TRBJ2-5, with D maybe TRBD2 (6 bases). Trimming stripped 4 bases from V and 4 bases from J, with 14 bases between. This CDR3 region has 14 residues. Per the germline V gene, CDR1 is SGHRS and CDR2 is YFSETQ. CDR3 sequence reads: CASSLSGPPETQYF. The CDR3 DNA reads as TGCGCCAGCAGCCTCAGCGGGCCCCCAGAGACCCAGTACTTC.

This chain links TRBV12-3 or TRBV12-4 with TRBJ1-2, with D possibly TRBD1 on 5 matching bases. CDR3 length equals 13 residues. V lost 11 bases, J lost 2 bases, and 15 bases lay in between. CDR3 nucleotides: TGTGCCTCCGGGACGGCGAGGAACTATGGCTACACCTTC. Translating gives CASGTARNYGYTF.

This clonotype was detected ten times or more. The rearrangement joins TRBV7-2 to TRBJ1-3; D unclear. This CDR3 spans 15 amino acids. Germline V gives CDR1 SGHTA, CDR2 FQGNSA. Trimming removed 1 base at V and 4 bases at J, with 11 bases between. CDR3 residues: CASSLVVFSGNTIYF. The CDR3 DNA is TGTGCCAGCAGCTTAGTTGTATTTTCGGGAAACACCATATATTTT.

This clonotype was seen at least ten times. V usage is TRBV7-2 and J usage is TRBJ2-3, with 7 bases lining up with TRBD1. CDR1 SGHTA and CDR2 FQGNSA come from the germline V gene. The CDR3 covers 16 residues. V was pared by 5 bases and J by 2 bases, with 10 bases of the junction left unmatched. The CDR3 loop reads CASSTHRGSATDTQYF. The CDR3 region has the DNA TGTGCCAGCAGCACCCACAGGGGTAGTGCCACAGATACGCAGTATTTT.

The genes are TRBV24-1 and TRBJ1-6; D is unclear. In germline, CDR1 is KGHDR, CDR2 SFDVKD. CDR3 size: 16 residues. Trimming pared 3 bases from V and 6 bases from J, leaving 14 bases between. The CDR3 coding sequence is TGTGCCACCAGTGATGCCCAACTCGGCGGTAATTCACCCCTCCACTTT. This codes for CATSDAQLGGNSPLHF.

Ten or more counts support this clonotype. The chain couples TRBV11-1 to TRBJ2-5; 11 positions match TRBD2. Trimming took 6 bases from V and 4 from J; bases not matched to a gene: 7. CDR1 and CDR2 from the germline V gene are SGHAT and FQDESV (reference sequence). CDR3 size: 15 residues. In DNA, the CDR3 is TGTGCCAGCAGTCAAAACGGACTAGCGGGAGAGACCCAGTACTTC. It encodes CASSQNGLAGETQYF.

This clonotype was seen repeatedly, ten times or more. The DNA of the CDR3 is TGTGCCAGCAGCCAACCAAAGGGGATGACTAGCGGGAGTGGAACCGGGGAGCTGTTTTTT. This codes for CASSQPKGMTSGSGTGELFF. The V and J genes are TRBV3-1 and TRBJ2-2; 12 positions agree with TRBD2. The V segment lost 2 bases and the J segment 5 bases; nucleotides outside the gene matches: 15. Germline lookup yields CDR1 LGHDT and CDR2 YNNKEL (reference sequence). The CDR3 is 20 residues long.

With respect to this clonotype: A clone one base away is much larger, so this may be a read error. CDR3 region: CASSVGFQTPNIEQYF. CDR3 nucleotides: TGTGCCAGCAGCGTAGGCTTCCAGACTCCCAATATAGAGCAGTACTTC. The chain links TRBV9 to TRBJ2-7; unclear D gene. This CDR3 has 16 amino acids. The V end was cut by 0 bases, the J end by 7 bases, with 20 bases between. The germline V gene encodes CDR1 SGDLS and CDR2 YYNGEE.

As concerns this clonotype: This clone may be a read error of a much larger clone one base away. The CDR3 here is CASSPPLAGLVEQCF. The CDR3 nucleotides are TGTGCCAGCAGTCCACCGCTAGCGGGACTCGTCGAGCAGTGCTTC. The chain combines TRBV12-3 or TRBV12-4 with TRBJ2-7, with 9 nucleotides matching TRBD2. The CDR3 is 15 residues long.

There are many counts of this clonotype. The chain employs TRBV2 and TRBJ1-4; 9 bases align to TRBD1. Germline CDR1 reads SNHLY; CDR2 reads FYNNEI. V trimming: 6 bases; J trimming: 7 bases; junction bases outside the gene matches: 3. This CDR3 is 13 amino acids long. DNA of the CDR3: TGTGCCAGCAGAGCGGACAGGGGTGAAAAACTGTTTTTT. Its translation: CASRADRGEKLFF.

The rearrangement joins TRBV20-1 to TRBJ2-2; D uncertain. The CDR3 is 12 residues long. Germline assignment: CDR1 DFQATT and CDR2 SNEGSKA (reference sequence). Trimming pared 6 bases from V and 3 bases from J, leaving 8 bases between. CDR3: CSAPNYTGELFF. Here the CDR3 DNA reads TGCAGTGCACCAAACTACACCGGGGAGCTGTTTTTT.

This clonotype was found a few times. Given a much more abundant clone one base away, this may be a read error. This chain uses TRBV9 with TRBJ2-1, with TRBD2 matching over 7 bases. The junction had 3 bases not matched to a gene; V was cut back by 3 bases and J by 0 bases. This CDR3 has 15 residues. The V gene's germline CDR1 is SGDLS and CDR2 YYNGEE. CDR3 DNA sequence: TGTGCCAGCAGCGCCGCTAGCGGCTCCTACAATGAGCAGTTCTTC. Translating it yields CASSAASGSYNEQFF.

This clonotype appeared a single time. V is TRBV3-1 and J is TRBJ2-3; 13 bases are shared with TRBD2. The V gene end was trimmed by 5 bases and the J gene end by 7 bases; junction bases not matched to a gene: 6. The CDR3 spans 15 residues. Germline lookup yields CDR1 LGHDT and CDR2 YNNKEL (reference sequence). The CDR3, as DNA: TGTGCCAGCAGCGACGGGACTAGCGGGACACATACGCAGTATTTT. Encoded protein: CASSDGTSGTHTQYF.

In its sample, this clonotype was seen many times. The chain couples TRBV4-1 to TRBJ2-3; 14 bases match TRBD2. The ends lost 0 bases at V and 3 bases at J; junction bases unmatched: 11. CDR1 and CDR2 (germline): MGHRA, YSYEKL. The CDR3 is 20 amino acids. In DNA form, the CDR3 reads TGCGCCAGCAGCCAAGATGAGTCGACTAGCGGGAGGGGTGGAACAGATACGCAGTATTTT. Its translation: CASSQDESTSGRGGTDTQYF.

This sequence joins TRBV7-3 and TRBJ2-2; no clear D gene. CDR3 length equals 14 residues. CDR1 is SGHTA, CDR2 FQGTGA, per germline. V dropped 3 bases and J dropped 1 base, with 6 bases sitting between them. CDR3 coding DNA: TGTGCCAGCAGCTTGCGGCGGAACACCGGGGAGCTGTTTTTT. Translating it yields CASSLRRNTGELFF.